The rows below give T cell receptor beta chains drawn from one sample of a study of cytotoxic CD8 clonotypes in ibrutinib-treated CLL. Using immunoSEQ multiplex PCR, the repertoire was profiled, and TCRdb retains in-frame clones only, with some absent. The data hold about 160,000 clones, with roughly 80% observed a single time. The sample consisted of PBMCs, taken after 24 months of ibrutinib treatment. The receptors stem from a human donor with chronic lymphocytic leukemia. The CDR3 runs from the conserved cysteine through the conserved F or W. The order of the fields is D gene, V gene, CDR3 protein. D genes are given only for firm matches.

>TRBD2|TRBV6-1
CASSEGNSGVPSTDTQYF
>-|TRBV10-3
CAISESVRSGTEAFF
>-|TRBV19
CASFSQGVGNQPQHF
>-|TRBV4-2
CASSQTAGQANYGYTF
>-|TRBV2
CASSVKQETQYF
>TRBD1|TRBV12-5
CASGLAPGTGIREKLFF
>TRBD2|TRBV6-6
CASSRSAGLANEQFF
>-|TRBV19
CASKTRQSNTEAFF
>-|TRBV4-3
CASSQDPGTTEAFF
>-|TRBV19
CASSIRRLQAFF
>-|TRBV30
CAWSFQPYEQYF
>TRBD2|TRBV2
CASSRTSADHTQYF
>-|TRBV2
CASSPPTDTQYF
>-|TRBV7-2
CASSPGAPGTINEQFF
>-|TRBV28
CASSLRQVAKQPQHF
>-|TRBV9
CASSVVPGKTEAFF
>-|TRBV30
CAWSVRARAGNQPQHF
>-|TRBV11-2
CASSLDLRRGPESTDTQYF
>TRBD2|TRBV6-1
CASRRGTSMMETQYF
>-|TRBV7-2
CASSPGPENTEAFF
>-|TRBV2
CASRTEPSREGQYF
>-|TRBV6-6
CASSYFPQSYEQYF
>TRBD2|TRBV9
CASSVSGGATDTQYF
>TRBD2|TRBV28
CASSPRGSGRASSSYNEQFF
>TRBD1|TRBV18
CASSPQGAGQETQYF
>-|TRBV5-4
CASSDPPGTEQYF
>-|TRBV2
CASTSRGARSYEQYF
>-|TRBV5-8
CASSLGEMNTEAFF
>TRBD1|TRBV19
CASTPRTGGVRQPQHF
>-|TRBV5-1
CASSTGLVYNEQFF
>-|TRBV6-6
CACGRGFSEQYF
>-|TRBV25-1
CASSHSGANVLTF
>TRBD1|TRBV5-1
CASSPGQATYEQYF
>-|TRBV5-1
CASSREGRNTEAFF
>-|TRBV27
CASSPLLTATEAFF
>-|TRBV30
CAWSFFPPGGGGELFF
>-|TRBV6-5
CASSYFPRDSGNTIYF
>-|TRBV9
CASSVGADLYNEQFF
>-|TRBV7-2
CASSSGSGANVLTF
>-|TRBV4-2
CASRERGEQFF
>-|TRBV9
CASSPELSEPKNIQYF
>TRBD2|TRBV5-1
CASSSTSGSYNEQFF